Listed below are T cell receptor beta chains from one sample, sequenced in a study of vaccination and CD4 T cells after COVID-19. TCRdb called the PCR reads again in MiXCR, with one record for every CDR3 protein. The table shows roughly 8,400 distinct CDR3 sequences, with about 48% occurring only once. Their antigens remain unidentified. Sequenced material: CD4+ T cells from blood, cultured in vitro. The receptors here all came from a human donor in good health. The CDR3 runs from the conserved cysteine through the conserved F or W. A D gene is named only where the DNA matches it firmly. Where a row states a size, it is once, few, many or the class of an expanded clone; other rows omit it.

V	D	J	size	DNA	CDR3
TRBV20-1	TRBD1	TRBJ1-2	-	TGCAGTGCCAACCACTCCCCCGGACAGGAGGGCTACACCTTC	CSANHSPGQEGYTF
TRBV20-1	-	TRBJ1-2	-	TGCAGTGCTCTCCCCCTTCCGGGGCCGGGGGGCTACACCTTC	CSALPLPGPGGYTF
TRBV4-2	-	TRBJ2-7	-	TGTGCCAGCAGCCAAGATCCCCTCCTCTACGAGCAGTACTTC	CASSQDPLLYEQYF
TRBV4-3	-	TRBJ2-4	-	TGCGCCAGCAGCCAAGGGGGGAACAACCCAGCCAAAAACATTCAGTACTTC	CASSQGGNNPAKNIQYF
TRBV27	-	TRBJ2-7	few	TGTGCCAGCAGTTTAGGCGGGTCACTTTACGAGCAGTACTTC	CASSLGGSLYEQYF
TRBV6-2/TRBV6-3	-	TRBJ2-1	-	TGTGCCAGCAGTCGCGTGTACAATGAGCAGTTCTTC	CASSRVYNEQFF
TRBV6-1	-	TRBJ1-5	few	TGTGCCAGCAGTGAGACAGGTAGCAATCAGCCCCAGCATTTT	CASSETGSNQPQHF
TRBV12-3/TRBV12-4	TRBD2	TRBJ2-1	few	TGTGCCAGCAGTCCGGGACTAGTAGGGTTCTTC	CASSPGLVGFF
TRBV5-4	TRBD2	TRBJ2-3	-	TGTGCCAGCAGCTTCCCTAGCGGGGGACAGGATACGCAGTATTTT	CASSFPSGGQDTQYF
TRBV6-5	-	TRBJ1-2	-	TGTGCCAGCAGTTACATGGGTTCCTCTTATGGCTACACCTTC	CASSYMGSSYGYTF
TRBV2	-	TRBJ1-1	few	TGTGCCAGCTCCCTTGAGGGGGGGAACACTGAAGCTTTCTTT	CASSLEGGNTEAFF
TRBV20-1	-	TRBJ1-2	-	TGCAGTGCTAGCGATATTGGATGGGGAGGCTACACCTTC	CSASDIGWGGYTF
TRBV6-1	-	TRBJ2-7	few	TGTGCCAGCAGTCCGTTAGTGGCCTACGAGCAGTACTTC	CASSPLVAYEQYF
TRBV7-2	-	TRBJ2-3	few	TGTGCCAGCAGCTTAAGATTACGGGGGGATACGCAGTATTTT	CASSLRLRGDTQYF
TRBV6-1	TRBD1	TRBJ1-2	-	TGTGCCAGCACTTTGGGGGGACAGGGCTATGGCTACACCTTC	CASTLGGQGYGYTF
TRBV20-1	TRBD2	TRBJ2-3	few	TGCAGTGCTACCTCGCTAGCGGGGTCATATGATACGCAGTATTTT	CSATSLAGSYDTQYF
TRBV5-5	-	TRBJ1-1	once	TGTGCCAGCCTGGGGTCCTCGATAGGGAACACTGAAGCTTTCTTT	CASLGSSIGNTEAFF
TRBV28	-	TRBJ2-6	-	TGTGCCAGCAGTTCGCACGGAAGGGTTGGGGCCAACGTCCTGACTTTC	CASSSHGRVGANVLTF
TRBV6-2/TRBV6-3	-	TRBJ2-6	-	TGTGCCAGCAGTTCCAGGACGGCGACTGGGGCCAACGTCCTGACTTTC	CASSSRTATGANVLTF
TRBV20-1	-	TRBJ1-2	-	TGCAGTGCTAGAGATCGGGGCCAGTATGGCTACACCTTC	CSARDRGQYGYTF
TRBV19	-	TRBJ2-2	few	TGTGCCAGTAGTGAGGCGGTTACGAACACCGGGGAGCTGTTTTTT	CASSEAVTNTGELFF
TRBV20-1	-	TRBJ2-1	-	TGCAGTGCTAGAGAGCCGGACAAGTACAATGAGCAGTTCTTC	CSAREPDKYNEQFF
TRBV15	-	TRBJ1-1	few	TGTGCCACCAGCAGAGAGGGGGAGAACACTGAAGCTTTCTTT	CATSREGENTEAFF
TRBV12-3/TRBV12-4	TRBD1	TRBJ2-1	-	TGTGCCAGCAGTTTAACAGGGGGCTCCTACAATGAGCAGTTCTTC	CASSLTGGSYNEQFF
TRBV10-3	TRBD1	TRBJ2-3	-	TGTGCCATCAAGGGGGCTTTCAACACAGATACGCAGTATTTT	CAIKGAFNTDTQYF
TRBV7-6	-	TRBJ1-2	-	TGTGCCAGCAGCCCCCAACCTGACAGCTATGGCTACACCTTC	CASSPQPDSYGYTF
TRBV7-2	-	TRBJ2-3	-	TGTGCCAGCAGCTTAGCCCGTCGCGTAAATACGCAGTATTTT	CASSLARRVNTQYF
TRBV20-1	-	TRBJ2-5	few	TGCAGTGCTATAGACCAGCCAGAGGAGACCCAGTACTTC	CSAIDQPEETQYF
TRBV5-4	-	TRBJ2-2	-	TGTGCCAGCAGCTTCTCCCGAGGTACCGGGGAGCTGTTTTTT	CASSFSRGTGELFF
TRBV5-4	TRBD1	TRBJ1-1	-	TGTGCCAGCAGCCGTATGGACAGGGCGAACACTGAAGCTTTCTTT	CASSRMDRANTEAFF
TRBV11-3	TRBD1	TRBJ2-7	few	TGTGCCTGCGACAGGGGGGTTGACGAGCAGTACTTC	CACDRGVDEQYF
TRBV11-3	-	TRBJ2-3	few	TGTGCCAGCAGCCTAGCAGGGGAGGGCACAGATACGCAGTATTTT	CASSLAGEGTDTQYF
TRBV20-1	-	TRBJ2-3	-	TGCAGTGCTGAGACGGGGAGGCCGCCAGATACGCAGTATTTT	CSAETGRPPDTQYF
TRBV20-1	-	TRBJ2-7	-	TGCAGTGCCCCAGAACAGACGGACGAGCAGTACTTC	CSAPEQTDEQYF
TRBV20-1	TRBD2	TRBJ2-7	-	TGCAGTGCTAGAGATCGGCTAGCGGGTATTAGTGAGGGCTACGAGCAGTACTTC	CSARDRLAGISEGYEQYF
TRBV5-8	-	TRBJ1-6	-	TGTGCCAGCAGCTCAGGGGTTAATAATTCACCCCTCCACTTT	CASSSGVNNSPLHF
TRBV7-2	-	TRBJ2-3	-	TGTGCCAGCACCTTGACGGGAGTCACCACAGATACGCAGTATTTT	CASTLTGVTTDTQYF
TRBV30	TRBD2	TRBJ2-2	once	TGTGCCTGGAGTCGCGGGAGGTATGGCACCGGGGAGCTGTTTTTT	CAWSRGRYGTGELFF
TRBV7-2	-	TRBJ1-1	-	TGTGCCAGCAGCTTAGGACAAATGAACACTGAAGCTTTCTTT	CASSLGQMNTEAFF
TRBV6-1	-	TRBJ1-5	-	TGTGCCAGCAGGCACGTAGGGGAGGGCAATCAGCCCCAGCATTTT	CASRHVGEGNQPQHF
TRBV19	TRBD1	TRBJ1-2	few	TGTGCCAGTAGTTCCCAGGGGGCTGCTAACTATGGCTACACCTTC	CASSSQGAANYGYTF
TRBV20-1	TRBD1	TRBJ1-1	-	TGCAGTGCTAGAGAGCTGACAGGGGGCTACACTGAAGCTTTCTTT	CSARELTGGYTEAFF
TRBV2	TRBD2	TRBJ2-3	-	TGTGCCAGCAGTCCCGGGACTAGCGGGGGGTCACAGTATTTT	CASSPGTSGGSQYF
TRBV6-2/TRBV6-3	-	TRBJ1-2	few	TGTGCCAGCAGTTACGCCTCTAACTATGGCTACACCTTC	CASSYASNYGYTF
TRBV5-1	-	TRBJ2-7	-	TGCGCCAGCAGCCCACGAACCAGGGCAGCAACCAGTACCTACGAGCAGTACTTC	CASSPRTRAATSTYEQYF
TRBV5-1	TRBD1	TRBJ1-6	-	TGCGCCAGCAGCTTGCCGACAGGGGGAAATTCACCCCTCCACTTT	CASSLPTGGNSPLHF
TRBV6-5	-	TRBJ1-6	few	TGTGCCAGCAGTTACCGAATCCCGGGAAGCTCCTATAATTCACCCCTCCACTTT	CASSYRIPGSSYNSPLHF
TRBV2	-	TRBJ1-5	few	TGTGCCAGCAGGGAGGCACATTCCTCCTACAATCAGCCCCAGCATTTT	CASREAHSSYNQPQHF
TRBV18	TRBD1	TRBJ2-1	-	TGTGCCAGCTCACACACCGGGGACAGGGGGCCTGCACAGTTCTTC	CASSHTGDRGPAQFF
TRBV6-1	-	TRBJ2-1	once	TGTGCCAACTACTTGGGGACTGGGGTATACAATGAGCAGTTCTTC	CANYLGTGVYNEQFF
TRBV19	-	TRBJ2-3	-	TGTGCCAGTAGTATTTCCACAGGATCTAGCACAGATACGCAGTATTTT	CASSISTGSSTDTQYF